This T cell receptor beta chain was found in a study of graft-versus-host responses after intestinal transplantation. Overall study: Once they had received anti-thymocyte globulin induction, all recipients took tacrolimus and steroids for roughly three years. Regarding the study as a whole: Some GvH clones appeared in ileal mucosa or blood before recipient bone marrow. HvG clone declines early post-transplant were associated with peak circulating GvH levels.

The table came from immunoSEQ multiplex PCR; TCRdb's copy has only in-frame clones and leaves some out. The table has 85,000 to 100,000 clones, roughly 91% seen once; the top ten hold roughly 2%. This CDR3 comprises 13 residues. V gave up 0 bases and J gave up 4 bases, with 4 bases separating them. CDR1 and CDR2 from the germline V gene are LNHNV and YYDKDF (reference sequence). Concerning this clone: The target antigen is unknown.

This chain links TRBV15 with TRBJ2-1; D not resolved. The specimen was unstimulated CD8+ T cells sorted from spleen or lymph node cells, collected before intestinal transplant. The origin of this receptor is a human donor who received an intestinal transplant. DNA of the CDR3: TGTGCCACCAGCAGAGATCAATACAATGAGCAGTTCTTC. Protein product: CATSRDQYNEQFF.